This T cell receptor beta chain was captured by sequencing in a study of cytomegalovirus exposure and HLA in healthy donors. Study-level results: Per published accounts, TCR beta sequences correctly predicted the HLA-A and HLA-B alleles of most subjects. In a later analysis, the majority of CMV-associated beta chains seemingly showed HLA restriction.

A note on this clone: Its cognate antigen is unknown.

Vbeta (60) and Jbeta (13) primers were used in the PCR. Using immunoSEQ multiplex PCR, the repertoire was profiled, and TCRdb retains in-frame clones only, with some absent. The data show roughly 230,000 clones, with approximately 91% seen just once and around 1.7% held by the top ten. The CDR3 is 17 residues long. Germline-derived CDR1 and CDR2 are LNHDA and SQIVND (reference sequence). The junction had 15 bases not matched to a gene; V was cut back by 5 bases and J by 5 bases. The V and J genes are TRBV19 and TRBJ2-5; 9 bases fit TRBD1. The specimen sequenced was PBMCs. This receptor was obtained from a girl aged 2-9 years in good health and CMV-seronegative. CDR3 DNA: TGTGCCAGTAGTCCTGCCTCAGGGGACAGGGTACGGGAGACCCAGTACTTC. As protein: CASSPASGDRVRETQYF.